The T cell receptor (beta chain) under discussion was sequenced for a study of response to subunit inactivated influenza vaccine. TCRdb passed the RT-PCR reads through MiXCR, listing each CDR3 protein once. Found here are a few hundred thousand distinct CDR3 sequences, about 15% of them singletons; the top ten hold around 10%. This clonotype was seen a single time. The CDR3 loop spans 14 amino acids. Germline loops: CDR1 LNHDA, CDR2 SQIVND (reference sequence). V was clipped by 3 bases and J by 6 bases, with 14 bases between them. V usage is TRBV19 and J usage is TRBJ2-5; perhaps TRBD2 as D (6 bases). The specimen comprised PBMCs from blood, sampled 12 days after vaccination. The TCR sequence derives from a man between 50 and 59 years old who received an inactivated influenza vaccine. The CDR3 loop reads CASSMGTPWQTQYF. CDR3 coding DNA: TGTGCCAGTAGTATGGGGACTCCGTGGCAGACCCAGTACTTC.